This is a list of T cell receptor beta chains from one sample in a study of glioma-infiltrating T cells. TCRdb reprocessed the multiplex PCR reads via MiXCR and lists one record per CDR3 protein. Here the sample spans about 110,000 distinct CDR3 sequences, under 30% being singletons. Input material: glioma tissue, nonneoplastic brain tissue, or PBMCs (not recorded which). The receptors originated from a human donor with low-grade glioma or glioblastoma, undergoing nonglioma brain surgery, or in good health (not recorded which). The CDR3 runs from the conserved cysteine through the conserved F or W. D genes are given only for firm matches. The size of a clone is reported for some rows only, either as once, few or many, or as a class for expanded clones.

CDR3: CASSQDLQGAYGYTF
DNA: TGTGCCAGCAGCCAAGACCTACAGGGGGCATATGGCTACACCTTC
size: many
D: TRBD1
V: TRBV4-2
J: TRBJ1-2

CDR3: CASSRPGVSTRGYTF
DNA: TGTGCCAGCAGCCGACCTGGGGTATCGACGCGCGGCTACACCTTC
size: many
D: -
V: TRBV7-2
J: TRBJ1-2

CDR3: CSVEDQRAGHSDTQYF
DNA: TGCAGCGTTGAAGATCAACGAGCGGGCCACTCAGATACGCAGTATTTT
size: few
D: -
V: TRBV29-1
J: TRBJ2-3

CDR3: CASSLVVTVMNTEAFF
DNA: TGTGCCAGCAGCTTAGTAGTAACAGTGATGAACACTGAAGCTTTCTTT
size: many
D: -
V: TRBV7-2
J: TRBJ1-1

CDR3: CASSQGRQGNTEAFF
DNA: TGTGCCAGCAGCCAAGGGAGACAGGGGAACACTGAAGCTTTCTTT
size: many
D: TRBD1
V: TRBV3-1
J: TRBJ1-1

CDR3: CSVRLVHIPPEQFF
DNA: TGCAGCGTGAGACTAGTCCATATCCCCCCTGAGCAGTTCTTC
size: many
D: -
V: TRBV29-1
J: TRBJ2-1

CDR3: CASSGDPGLADRTDTQYF
DNA: TGTGCCAGCAGTGGCGACCCGGGACTAGCGGACCGCACAGATACGCAGTATTTT
size: few
D: TRBD2
V: TRBV2
J: TRBJ2-3

CDR3: CSVHLDRGNEQFF
DNA: TGCAGCGTCCACCTGGACAGGGGCAATGAGCAGTTCTTC
size: few
D: TRBD1
V: TRBV29-1
J: TRBJ2-1

CDR3: CASSPINDREVGNTIYF
DNA: TGCGCCAGCAGCCCCATCAATGACAGGGAGGTTGGAAACACCATATATTTT
size: -
D: TRBD1
V: TRBV4-1
J: TRBJ1-3

CDR3: CASSPGAEGTEAFF
DNA: TGTGCCAGCAGCCCGGGGGCAGAGGGCACTGAAGCTTTCTTT
size: many
D: -
V: TRBV4-2
J: TRBJ1-1

CDR3: CASSDVGGSETQYF
DNA: TGTGCCAGCAGTGACGTAGGGGGTTCAGAGACCCAGTACTTC
size: many
D: -
V: TRBV5-5
J: TRBJ2-5

CDR3: CASSYRREETQYF
DNA: TGTGCCAGCAGTTACCGTCGCGAAGAGACCCAGTACTTC
size: many
D: -
V: TRBV6-2/TRBV6-3
J: TRBJ2-5

CDR3: CARGSGQPIYGYTF
DNA: TGTGCCAGAGGATCCGGGCAGCCGATCTATGGCTACACCTTC
size: -
D: -
V: TRBV9
J: TRBJ1-2

CDR3: CASSSTGRQETQYF
DNA: TGTGCCAGCAGCTCGACAGGTCGACAAGAGACCCAGTACTTC
size: many
D: -
V: TRBV7-2
J: TRBJ2-5

CDR3: CASSSRATSGVARSYNKQFF
DNA: TGTGCCAGCAGTTCCCGAGCGACTAGCGGAGTAGCCCGCTCCTACAATAAGCAGTTCTTC
size: -
D: TRBD2
V: TRBV6-2/TRBV6-3
J: TRBJ2-1

CDR3: CASSQEVGYEQFF
DNA: TGTGCCAGCAGCCAAGAAGTTGGATATGAGCAGTTCTTC
size: -
D: -
V: TRBV14
J: TRBJ2-1

CDR3: CASSSGTSGVDTQYF
DNA: TGTGCCAGCAGCTCCGGGACTAGCGGGGTAGATACGCAGTATTTT
size: many
D: TRBD2
V: TRBV7-2
J: TRBJ2-3

CDR3: CASREQSVDTQYF
DNA: TGTGCCAGCAGAGAGCAGTCGGTAGATACGCAGTATTTT
size: many
D: -
V: TRBV7-2
J: TRBJ2-3

CDR3: CASSPGGSSHEQYF
DNA: TGTGCCAGCTCACCTGGGGGGAGCTCCCACGAGCAGTACTTC
size: -
D: -
V: TRBV18
J: TRBJ2-7

CDR3: CASSFVGELFF
DNA: TGTGCCAGCAGTTTCGTCGGGGAGCTGTTTTTT
size: many
D: -
V: TRBV6-1
J: TRBJ2-2

CDR3: CASRRTSGGYNEQFF
DNA: TGTGCCAGCAGGCGGACTAGCGGGGGTTACAATGAGCAGTTCTTC
size: many
D: TRBD2
V: TRBV6-2/TRBV6-3
J: TRBJ2-1

CDR3: CASSKGGRTDTQYF
DNA: TGTGCCAGCTCCAAGGGGGGACGCACAGATACGCAGTATTTT
size: many
D: -
V: TRBV9
J: TRBJ2-3

CDR3: CASSLVVLTAETEAFF
DNA: TGTGCCAGCAGTTTAGTAGTTTTAACAGCGGAAACTGAAGCTTTCTTT
size: many
D: -
V: TRBV12-3/TRBV12-4
J: TRBJ1-1

CDR3: CASSPRLAGGNEQFF
DNA: TGTGCCAGCAGCCCCCGACTAGCGGGAGGCAATGAGCAGTTCTTC
size: many
D: TRBD2
V: TRBV7-2
J: TRBJ2-1

CDR3: CASSLSQREQYF
DNA: TGCGCCAGCAGCTTGTCACAGCGGGAGCAGTACTTC
size: many
D: -
V: TRBV5-1
J: TRBJ2-7

CDR3: CASSPDSRQETQYF
DNA: TGTGCCAGCTCACCGGACAGCCGCCAAGAGACCCAGTACTTC
size: -
D: -
V: TRBV18
J: TRBJ2-5

CDR3: CASSPDRDQARETQYF
DNA: TGCGCCAGCAGCCCCGACCGGGATCAGGCACGAGAGACCCAGTACTTC
size: many
D: -
V: TRBV4-3
J: TRBJ2-5

CDR3: CASSLAGGGIGSNQPQHF
DNA: TGTGCCAGCAGCTTAGCGGGGGGGGGCATCGGGAGCAATCAGCCCCAGCATTTT
size: many
D: -
V: TRBV7-2
J: TRBJ1-5

CDR3: CASSLASARNNEQFF
DNA: TGTGCCAGCAGCTTGGCGTCAGCGAGGAACAATGAGCAGTTCTTC
size: many
D: -
V: TRBV5-4
J: TRBJ2-1

CDR3: CASSGGRDSQETQYF
DNA: TGCGCCAGCAGCGGGGGGCGGGACTCACAAGAGACCCAGTACTTC
size: -
D: -
V: TRBV5-1
J: TRBJ2-5

CDR3: CASPEAFF
DNA: TGTGCCAGCCCCGAAGCTTTCTTT
size: many
D: -
V: TRBV2
J: TRBJ1-1

CDR3: CSASGAKTEAFF
DNA: TGCAGTGCTTCAGGGGCCAAGACTGAGGCTTTCTTT
size: -
D: -
V: TRBV20-1
J: TRBJ1-1

CDR3: CASSDRGAGNTIYF
DNA: TGTGCCAGCAGCGACAGGGGAGCTGGAAACACCATATATTTT
size: many
D: TRBD1
V: TRBV9
J: TRBJ1-3

CDR3: CASKESLGQETQYF
DNA: TGTGCCAGCAAAGAGTCGTTAGGCCAAGAGACCCAGTACTTC
size: -
D: -
V: TRBV12-3/TRBV12-4
J: TRBJ2-5

CDR3: CSVVLAGLTDTQYF
DNA: TGCAGCGTTGTCCTAGCGGGGCTCACAGATACGCAGTATTTT
size: many
D: TRBD2
V: TRBV29-1
J: TRBJ2-3

CDR3: CSVDNPRGADEQFF
DNA: TGCAGCGTTGATAACCCGAGGGGGGCCGATGAGCAGTTCTTC
size: few
D: -
V: TRBV29-1
J: TRBJ2-1

CDR3: CASSPMGGTSGIRFF
DNA: TGTGCCAGCAGCCCTATGGGCGGTACTAGCGGGATCCGGTTCTTC
size: -
D: TRBD2
V: TRBV27
J: TRBJ2-1

CDR3: CASRQQGGLNTEAFF
DNA: TGCGCCAGCAGACAACAGGGGGGCCTGAACACTGAAGCTTTCTTT
size: many
D: TRBD1
V: TRBV10-2
J: TRBJ1-1

CDR3: CASSATAYSNQPQHF
DNA: TGTGCCAGTAGTGCGACAGCTTATAGCAATCAGCCCCAGCATTTT
size: few
D: -
V: TRBV19
J: TRBJ1-5

CDR3: CASSFSQGTDTQYF
DNA: TGCGCCAGCAGCTTTAGTCAGGGCACAGATACGCAGTATTTT
size: few
D: -
V: TRBV5-1
J: TRBJ2-3

CDR3: CAISETGNINEQYF
DNA: TGTGCCATCAGTGAGACAGGGAATATCAACGAGCAGTACTTC
size: many
D: -
V: TRBV10-3
J: TRBJ2-7

CDR3: CASSQALGQGNTEAFF
DNA: TGCGCCAGCAGCCAGGCACTGGGACAGGGGAACACTGAAGCTTTCTTT
size: many
D: TRBD1
V: TRBV4-1
J: TRBJ1-1

CDR3: CASRDSTEAFF
DNA: TGTGCCAGCAGGGACTCCACTGAAGCTTTCTTT
size: many
D: -
V: TRBV6-2/TRBV6-3
J: TRBJ1-1

CDR3: CASSRAGNYGYTF
DNA: TGTGCCAGCAGTCGCGCAGGGAACTATGGCTACACCTTC
size: many
D: -
V: TRBV27
J: TRBJ1-2

CDR3: CASSLAVLVAVRNEQFF
DNA: TGTGCCAGCAGCTTAGCGGTTTTGGTAGCAGTCAGGAATGAGCAGTTCTTC
size: few
D: -
V: TRBV7-9
J: TRBJ2-1